The 7 T cell receptor beta chains in this list originate from one sample, sequenced in a study of PD-L1 blockade in urothelial cancer. Sequencing used immunoSEQ multiplex PCR; TCRdb keeps in-frame clones, though not all of them. The sample contains more than 80,000 clones, about 81% of which appear only once. The specimen comprised PBMCs, sampled around atezolizumab (anti-PD-L1) treatment. The receptors derive from a man aged 70 or older with urothelial cancer.

The chain couples TRBV29-1 to TRBJ2-3; tentative D call: TRBD2 (6 bases). This CDR3 region has 14 residues. Germline CDR1 SQVTM, CDR2 ANQGSEA. Between the trimmed V and J ends, which lost 4 bases and 11 bases, there was a span of 22 bases. CDR3 loop: CSVGVSGGQGGQYF. The DNA for the CDR3 is TGCAGCGTTGGGGTTAGCGGAGGCCAAGGAGGGCAGTATTTT.

This chain links TRBV5-1 with TRBJ2-7, with 7 bases that match TRBD2. The V and J ends lost 2 bases and 5 bases, in that order; junction bases with no gene match: 7. From germline, CDR1 is SGHRS and CDR2 YFSETQ. This CDR3 comprises 14 residues. The CDR3 DNA follows: TGCGCCAGCAGCTTTAGTAGCGGGTATAACGAGCAGTACTTC. This gives the protein CASSFSSGYNEQYF.

V and J are TRBV9 and TRBJ2-7, with TRBD1 matching over 8 bases. The CDR3 is 15 amino acids. Trimming removed 0 bases from V and 0 bases from J; junction bases left unmatched: 2. The V gene's germline CDR1 is SGDLS and CDR2 YYNGEE. The CDR3 nucleotides are TGTGCCAGCAGCGTAGACGGGACAGGCTCCTACGAGCAGTACTTC. Translating gives CASSVDGTGSYEQYF.

The genes are TRBV6-1 and TRBJ1-6, with 8 bases fitting TRBD1. The germline gives CDR1 MNHNS, CDR2 SASEGT. This CDR3 region has 15 residues. Losses at the gene ends were 2 bases for V and 5 bases for J; bases not matched to a gene: 2. In DNA, the CDR3 is TGTGCCAGCAGTGAAACAGGGGGAGATAATTCACCCCTCCACTTT. This codes for CASSETGGDNSPLHF.

The V gene is TRBV19, the J gene TRBJ1-6; no reliable D call. CDR3 length: 13 amino acids. The V and J ends lost 1 base and 7 bases respectively, with 5 bases between them. The germline V gene encodes CDR1 LNHDA and CDR2 SQIVND (reference sequence). The CDR3 DNA follows: TGTGCCAGTAGTATAGCTAGGAATTCACCCCTCCACTTT. Its translation: CASSIARNSPLHF.

V gene TRBV5-1 combines with J gene TRBJ2-2, with 8 bases matching TRBD1. This CDR3 is 14 amino acids long. V lost 4 bases to trimming and J lost 1 base; unmatched junction nucleotides: 0. Germline CDR1 and CDR2: SGHRS and YFSETQ. The CDR3 nucleotides read TGCGCCAGCAGCACAGGGGGGAACACCGGGGAGCTGTTTTTT. It yields the protein CASSTGGNTGELFF.

The rearrangement joins TRBV18 to TRBJ1-1; D call uncertain. Germline V gene sequence: CDR1 KGHSH, CDR2 LQKENI. The length of the CDR3 is 16 residues. V lost 1 base and J lost 0, with 12 bases in between. Here the CDR3 DNA reads TGTGCCAGCTCACCACGGGCAGAACCTTTGAACACTGAAGCTTTCTTT. Residues: CASSPRAEPLNTEAFF.